The rows below give T cell receptor beta chains drawn from one sample of a study of T cells after yellow fever vaccination. TCRdb re-derived calls from the 5' RACE reads in MiXCR, one entry per CDR3 protein. The sample lists 400,000 to 450,000 distinct CDR3 sequences; 18% were seen once. Sequencing used PBMCs, obtained before the yellow fever booster vaccination. The receptor set was obtained from a man younger than 30 who received the YFV17D yellow fever vaccine. Both conserved end residues are part of each CDR3. The D gene is left open where the match is weak. The listing skips clone size in some rows; elsewhere it reads once, few, many or a size class.

>.|many|TRBJ2-5|TRBV7-2
TGTGCCAGCAGCTTGAGGCCTAGCCGGGAGACCCAGTACTTC
CASSLRPSRETQYF
>.|many|TRBJ2-4|TRBV20-1
TGCAGTCCCAGGGATCTAGCCAAAAACATTCAGTACTTC
CSPRDLAKNIQYF
>.|.|TRBJ1-5|TRBV24-1
TGTGCCACTGGGCCTCCCCGGTGGGGCAATCAGCCCCAGCATTTT
CATGPPRWGNQPQHF
>TRBD1|few|TRBJ2-5|TRBV20-1
TGCAGTACCCCCCGGACAGGGGTTTGGCAAGAGACCCAGTACTTC
CSTPRTGVWQETQYF
>.|few|TRBJ1-3|TRBV5-1
TGCGCCAGCAGCTTGGACACGACGAACACCATATATTTT
CASSLDTTNTIYF
>.|few|TRBJ2-7|TRBV29-1
TGCAGCGTTGTCGGCAGGCCCTACGAGCAGTACTTC
CSVVGRPYEQYF
>.|few|TRBJ2-5|TRBV9
TGTGCCAGCAGCTTACAAGGGTTCCGGGGAGAGACCCAGTACTTC
CASSLQGFRGETQYF
>TRBD2|.|TRBJ2-2|TRBV7-9
TGTGCCAGCGGGACTAGCGGGCAGTCTGGGGAGCTGTTTTTT
CASGTSGQSGELFF
>TRBD1|many|TRBJ2-4|TRBV30
TGTGCCTGGAGTGCAGGGGGCAGGGACATTCAGTACTTC
CAWSAGGRDIQYF
>.|few|TRBJ1-1|TRBV15
TGTGCCACCAGCAGTCCCCTGGGTCTGAACACTGAAGCTTTCTTT
CATSSPLGLNTEAFF
>.|many|TRBJ2-5|TRBV27
TGTGCCAGCAGTACGAGGTACCAAGAGACCCAGTACTTC
CASSTRYQETQYF
>.|few|TRBJ1-2|TRBV3-1
TGTGCCAGCAGCCAAGCAAGTGGCTACACCTTC
CASSQASGYTF
>TRBD2|few|TRBJ2-5|TRBV12-3/TRBV12-4
TGTGCCAGCAGCCAAGGGACTAGCGGGAGCCAGTACTTC
CASSQGTSGSQYF
>.|.|TRBJ2-3|TRBV7-2
TGTGCCAGCAGCCCGCCGGGGACGCAGTATTTT
CASSPPGTQYF
>TRBD2|.|TRBJ2-2|TRBV6-5
TGTGCCAGCAGTACCCGGGTCGGGAGCGGGGGGGTCACCGGGGAGCTGTTTTTT
CASSTRVGSGGVTGELFF
>TRBD1|few|TRBJ2-2|TRBV6-1
TGTGCCAGCAGTCTCAGGGGGCTCGGCACCGGGGAGCTGTTTTTT
CASSLRGLGTGELFF
>.|many|TRBJ2-7|TRBV11-2
TGTGCCAGCAGCCCAATACAGGGTTTCGACGAGCAGTACTTC
CASSPIQGFDEQYF
>TRBD2|few|TRBJ2-1|TRBV7-9
TGTGCCAGCAGTTTGGGGGGGTTTCCAAACAATGAGCAGTTCTTC
CASSLGGFPNNEQFF
>.|.|TRBJ2-5|TRBV25-1
TGTGCCAGCAGTGAACCCTACGACCGGGGGGAGACCCAGTACTTC
CASSEPYDRGETQYF
>TRBD2|.|TRBJ2-3|TRBV5-5
TGTGCCAGCAGCGGGTTAGCGGGGTCCGGCACAGATACGCAGTATTTT
CASSGLAGSGTDTQYF
>.|.|TRBJ1-1|TRBV5-1
TGCGCCAGCAGCGGCGAGAACACTGAAGCTTTCTTT
CASSGENTEAFF
>.|few|TRBJ2-3|TRBV5-1
TGCGCCAGCAAGGGATGGATTTCTAGCACAGATACGCAGTATTTT
CASKGWISSTDTQYF
>.|.|TRBJ2-3|TRBV4-1
TGCGCCAGCAGGATTACTGCACTAGGGGTTTTCGATACGCAGTATTTT
CASRITALGVFDTQYF